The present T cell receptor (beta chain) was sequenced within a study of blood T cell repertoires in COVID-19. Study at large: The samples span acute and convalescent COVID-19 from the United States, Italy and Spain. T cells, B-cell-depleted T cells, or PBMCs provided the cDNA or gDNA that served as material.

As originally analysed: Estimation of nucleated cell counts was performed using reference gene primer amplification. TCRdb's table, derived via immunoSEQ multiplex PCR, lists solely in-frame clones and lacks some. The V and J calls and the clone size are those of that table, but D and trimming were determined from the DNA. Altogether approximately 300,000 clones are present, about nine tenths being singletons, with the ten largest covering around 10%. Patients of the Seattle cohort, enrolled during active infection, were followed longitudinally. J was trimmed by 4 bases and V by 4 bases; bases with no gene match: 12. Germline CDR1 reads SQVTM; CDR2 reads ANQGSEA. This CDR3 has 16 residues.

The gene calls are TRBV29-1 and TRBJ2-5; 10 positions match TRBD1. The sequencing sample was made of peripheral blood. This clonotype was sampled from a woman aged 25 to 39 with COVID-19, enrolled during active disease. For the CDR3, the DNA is TGCAGCGTTGTGGGATCGACAGGGGGCGTGAGAGAGACCCAGTACTTC. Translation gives CSVVGSTGGVRETQYF.